The 21 T cell receptor beta chains below were found in one sample sequenced in a study of CD8+CD57+ T cells in acquired aplastic anemia. Genomic DNA acted as the template from which TCR beta VDJ combination and CDR3 sequence profiling were carried out. MiXCR was run by TCRdb on the reads, yielding one entry per CDR3 protein. The repertoire holds 150,000 to 200,000 distinct CDR3 sequences, with over 60% as singletons. Sequencing was carried out using sorted CD4+, CD8+, or CD8+CD57+ T cells (not recorded which) from PBMCs. Receptor source: a human donor with severe aplastic anemia or a healthy control (not recorded which).

CDR3 residues: CAISERRTPYEQYF. In DNA, the CDR3 is TGTGCCATCAGTGAACGCAGGACCCCCTACGAGCAGTACTTC. The J gene is TRBJ2-7, the V gene TRBV10-3; D remains ambiguous. This CDR3 has 14 residues. V was cut by 3 bases and J by 2 bases, with 11 bases left in between. Germline V gene sequence: CDR1 ENHRY, CDR2 SYGVKD.

The chain uses TRBV12-3 or TRBV12-4 and TRBJ1-6, with D uncertain. The CDR3 length is 13 residues. The V gene lost 0 bases and the J gene lost 14 bases, with 11 bases spanning the gap. The CDR3 spells CASSLADGMALHF. The CDR3 DNA reads as TGTGCCAGCAGTTTAGCGGACGGAATGGCCCTCCACTTT.

This clonotype showed up just a few times. The gene calls are TRBV15 and TRBJ1-5; possible D gene TRBD1, 5 bases. The germline CDR1 and CDR2 sequences are LNHNV and YYDKDF (reference sequence). The CDR3 is 18 residues long. Trimming stripped 1 base from V and 6 bases from J, with 22 bases between. CDR3 nucleotides: TGTGCCACCAGCAGAGGGGGGGATGACAGTCCCATCCGTCAGCCCCAGCATTTT. It yields the protein CATSRGGDDSPIRQPQHF.

With respect to this clonotype: A junction end diverges from the germline sequence, so it may reflect a read error. The chain uses TRBV2 and TRBJ1-1; perhaps TRBD1 as D (6 bases). This CDR3 is 11 amino acids long. The germline gives CDR1 SNHLY, CDR2 FYNNEI. The CDR3 here is CASSVDQGIAF. CDR3 bases: TGTGCCAGCAGTGTAGATCAGGGGATAGCCTTT.

This chain uses TRBV7-3 with TRBJ2-7; no reliable D call. There are 15 residues in the CDR3. Trimming left V 5 bases short and J 0 bases short, with 14 bases between. Germline V gives CDR1 SGHTA, CDR2 FQGTGA. The CDR3 coding sequence is TGTGCCAGCAGCCAATGGCCCAGCAACTCCTACGAGCAGTACTTC. The encoded protein is CASSQWPSNSYEQYF.

The V call is TRBV14, the J call TRBJ2-7, with D possibly matching TRBD2 (5 bases). V lost 1 base, J lost 7 bases, and 11 bases lay in between. The CDR3 consists of 13 residues. Germline V gene data show CDR1 as SGHDN and CDR2 as FVKESK. For the CDR3, the DNA is TGTGCCAGCAGCCAAGTCGGGGTCGGGGAGCAGTACTTC. Its translation: CASSQVGVGEQYF.

The rearrangement links TRBV11-3 to TRBJ1-2, with D perhaps matching TRBD1 (5 bases). Germline V lookup: CDR1 SGHNT, CDR2 YENEEA. The CDR3 is 13 amino acids. Trimming took 5 bases from V and 5 from J, leaving 12 bases between them. The CDR3 here is CASSKGTGYGYTF. The CDR3 region has the DNA TGTGCCAGCAGCAAGGGGACGGGATATGGCTACACCTTC.

This clonotype appeared once. This chain joins TRBV29-1 and TRBJ2-5; 9 bases line up with TRBD1. The ends lost 3 bases at V and 2 bases at J; junction bases unmatched: 7. CDR1 is SQVTM, CDR2 ANQGSEA, per germline. The CDR3 consists of 15 residues. CDR3 in amino acids: CSVDYRGRTQETQYF. The CDR3 DNA sequence: TGCAGCGTTGATTACAGGGGGCGGACGCAAGAGACCCAGTACTTC.

The genes are TRBV7-6 and TRBJ2-7; 8 nucleotides agree with TRBD1. This CDR3 has 14 amino acids. CDR1 is SGHVS and CDR2 is FNYEAQ in the germline V gene. Unmatched junction bases numbered 7, after V lost 4 bases and J lost 5 bases. In DNA, the CDR3 is TGTGCCAGCAGCTCGACAGGGGATCGGGACGAGCAGTACTTC. This translates into CASSSTGDRDEQYF.

The chain couples TRBV6-1 to TRBJ1-2; a possible D gene is TRBD1 (6 bases). The CDR3 totals 18 residues. CDR1 and CDR2 from the germline V gene are MNHNS and SASEGT. V gave up 2 bases and J gave up 2 bases, with 21 bases separating them. The CDR3: CASSETLGDIGQNYGYTF. The CDR3 DNA sequence: TGTGCCAGCAGTGAAACCCTCGGGGACATTGGACAAAACTATGGCTACACCTTC.

This clonotype was picked up a small number of times. The chain uses TRBV7-9 and TRBJ2-5; TRBD1 is a possible D gene (6 bases). Germline values: CDR1 SEHNR, CDR2 FQNEAQ (reference sequence). V was cut by 2 bases and J by 5 bases, with 18 bases left in between. The CDR3 runs to 16 residues. The CDR3 DNA reads TGTGCCAGCAGCTTAAGCACGGACAGACTTCGGGAGACCCAGTACTTC. Translated: CASSLSTDRLRETQYF.

The CDR3 sequence: CAGSLERGLYNEQFF. CDR3 coding DNA: TGTGCCGGCAGTCTGGAGCGGGGACTTTACAATGAGCAGTTCTTC. This sequence joins TRBV10-3 and TRBJ2-1, with TRBD2 identical over 7 bases. The germline gives CDR1 ENHRY, CDR2 SYGVKD. The V gene end was trimmed by 11 bases and the J gene end by 4 bases; junction bases not matched to a gene: 14. The CDR3 length is 15 residues.

This rearrangement joins TRBV30 to TRBJ2-3; 12 bases map to TRBD2. V dropped 2 bases and J dropped 0; count of bases not matched to a gene: 12. CDR1 GTSNPN and CDR2 SVGIG come from the germline V gene (reference sequence). CDR3 length equals 19 residues. The CDR3 spells CAWSTLAGGKGASTDTQYF. DNA for the CDR3: TGTGCCTGGAGTACCCTAGCGGGGGGGAAAGGTGCTAGCACAGATACGCAGTATTTT.

The chain has TRBV4-1 and TRBJ1-1; D not certain. Germline V gene sequence: CDR1 MGHRA, CDR2 YSYEKL. With 0 bases removed from V and 3 bases from J, the gap between germline ends came to 14 bases. The CDR3 is 16 amino acids. CDR3: CASSQDQVGWYTEAFF. CDR3 sequence (DNA): TGCGCCAGCAGCCAAGATCAGGTAGGATGGTACACTGAAGCTTTCTTT.

The chain employs TRBV15 and TRBJ2-1; D might be TRBD2 (6 bases). CDR1 is LNHNV and CDR2 is YYDKDF in the germline V gene (reference sequence). The CDR3 totals 16 residues. V was trimmed by 0 bases and J by 5 bases, leaving 14 bases between them. The CDR3 DNA reads TGTGCCACCAGCAGAGAGAGGCTAGCGCCCGACAATGAGCAGTTCTTC. Translating it yields CATSRERLAPDNEQFF.

This clonotype came up a few times. The CDR3: CASSKQGGKAEQYF. The DNA of the CDR3 is TGTGCCAGCAGCAAACAGGGGGGAAAGGCCGAGCAGTACTTC. This chain joins TRBV7-9 and TRBJ2-7; 8 bases line up with TRBD1. Germline CDR1 is SEHNR and CDR2 is FQNEAQ (reference sequence). The length of the CDR3 is 14 residues. V lost 5 bases, J lost 6 bases, and 9 bases stayed unmatched.

The chain recombines TRBV9 with TRBJ2-2; 8 positions match TRBD1. The CDR3 extends over 16 amino acids. V gave up 2 bases and J gave up 5 bases; unmatched junction bases: 8. The germline CDR1 and CDR2 sequences are SGDLS and YYNGEE. The CDR3 DNA sequence: TGTGCCAGCAGCGTCACAACAGGGGGGAGGACCGGGGAGCTGTTTTTT. Amino acids: CASSVTTGGRTGELFF.

This clonotype appeared a single time. V gene TRBV7-2 combines with J gene TRBJ1-2; D is possibly TRBD1 (6 bases). V was shortened by 6 bases and J by 6 bases, with 20 bases between the two germline ends. CDR1 is SGHTA and CDR2 is FQGNSA in the germline V gene. The CDR3 has 15 amino acids. CDR3 bases: TGTGCCAGCAGGAAGGGGCGAGGGGGGGAAGATGGCTACACCTTC. Translated: CASRKGRGGEDGYTF.

This clonotype was seen at least ten times. J is TRBJ1-2 and V is TRBV13, with 8 bases fitting TRBD1. V trimming: 3 bases; J trimming: 6 bases; junction bases outside the gene matches: 3. The CDR3 contains 13 residues. Per germline, CDR1 PRHDT and CDR2 FYEKMQ (reference sequence). CDR3 protein: CASSLGTGDGYTF. The CDR3 region has the DNA TGTGCCAGCAGCTTGGGGACAGGCGATGGCTACACCTTC.

The V and J genes are TRBV15 and TRBJ1-2, with a weak D call TRBD1 (6 bases). Per germline, CDR1 LNHNV and CDR2 YYDKDF (reference sequence). V lost 0 bases and J lost 7, with 18 bases in between. The CDR3 sequence is 16 residues long. The DNA of the CDR3 is TGTGCCACCAGCAGAGAACAGGGACCCTTAAATGGTGGCTACACCTTC. Residues: CATSREQGPLNGGYTF.

The chain links TRBV24-1 to TRBJ1-3, with 8 bases fitting TRBD1. J was trimmed by 1 base and V by 12 bases; bases with no gene match: 7. Germline-derived CDR1 and CDR2 are KGHDR and SFDVKD. The length of the CDR3 is 14 residues. The CDR3 protein is CAGSRGQSGNTIYF. CDR3 nucleotide sequence: TGTGCCGGCTCCAGGGGGCAGTCTGGAAACACCATATATTTT.